This passage covers 31 T cell receptor beta chains from one sample sequenced in a study of cytomegalovirus exposure and HLA in healthy donors. PCR amplification relied on 60 Vbeta primers (plus 13 Jbeta primers). Some clones are missing from TCRdb's copy, which holds only in-frame ones; the method was immunoSEQ multiplex PCR. The sample records 50,000 or so clones, roughly 77% being singletons. The sample consisted of PBMCs. These receptors all come from a female donor in good health and CMV-seronegative.

This clone has only a few counts. The chain links TRBV21-1 to TRBJ2-7; no DNA check was done on the table's D call, TRBD1. TRBV21-1 is reported as a pseudogene. The CDR3 spans 17 residues. Written as DNA, the CDR3 is TGTGCCAGCAGCACCCGACCCCAGGACAGGGAACGCTACGAGCAGTACTTC. It encodes CASSTRPQDRERYEQYF.

The chain links TRBV6-1 to TRBJ1-4; TRBD1 matches at 8 bases. This CDR3 is built from 16 residues. V lost 5 bases, J lost 1 base, and 6 bases stayed unmatched. The V gene's germline CDR1 is MNHNS and CDR2 SASEGT. Here the CDR3 DNA reads TGTGCCAGCAGTAAAGGAGACAGGGGAACTAATGAAAAACTGTTTTTT. This sequence encodes CASSKGDRGTNEKLFF.

The rearrangement links TRBV2 to TRBJ2-7, with 7 bases that match TRBD1. This CDR3 has 13 amino acids. V lost 4 bases, J lost 4 bases, and 4 bases stayed unmatched. The germline V gene has CDR1 SNHLY and CDR2 FYNNEI. Here the CDR3 DNA reads TGTGCCAGCAGTGTCGAGGGGGCTTACGAGCAGTACTTC. Its protein is CASSVEGAYEQYF.

V is TRBV7-2 and J is TRBJ1-1, with D possibly matching TRBD1 (5 bases). The CDR3 totals 14 residues. Deletions cut 5 bases from V and 3 bases from J, with 13 bases between. CDR1 SGHTA and CDR2 FQGNSA come from the germline V gene. The CDR3 DNA reads as TGTGCCAGCAGCCTACATCGCAGGGACACTGAAGCTTTCTTT. Translated: CASSLHRRDTEAFF.

V is TRBV10-3 and J is TRBJ1-2; D not certain. Germline CDR1 is ENHRY and CDR2 is SYGVKD. This CDR3 comprises 14 residues. The V end lost 0 bases, the J end lost 0 bases, and 5 bases lay between the germline ends. As DNA, the CDR3 is TGTGCCATCAGTGAGTCAACTGCTAACTATGGCTACACCTTC. This encodes CAISESTANYGYTF.

This clone appeared a single time. The chain uses TRBV6-5 and TRBJ2-5; a weak D match, TRBD2 (5 bases). TRBJ2-7 explains the end of the DNA better; the J call may be wrong. Germline V CDR1 and CDR2: MNHEY, SVGAGI. There are 15 residues in the CDR3. CDR3 residues: CASSYSGGGTYEQYF. In DNA form, the CDR3 reads TGTGCCAGCAGTTACTCAGGAGGAGGAACCTACGAGCAGTACTTC.

This chain connects TRBV7-2 to TRBJ1-2, with TRBD1 as a possible D gene (6 bases). The CDR3 totals 15 residues. The germline V gene encodes CDR1 SGHTA and CDR2 FQGNSA. V was cut by 5 bases and J by 1 base, with 14 bases left in between. CDR3 in amino acids: CASSPWDMNNYGYTF. CDR3 sequence (DNA): TGTGCCAGCAGCCCATGGGACATGAATAACTATGGCTACACCTTC. The full variable domain, in which reference TRBV7-2 and TRBJ1-2 provide the parts outside the CDR3, is GAGVSQSPSNKVTEKGKDVELRCDPISGHTALYWYRQSLGQGLEFLIYFQGNSAPDKSGLPSDRFSAERTGGSVSTLTIQRTQQEDSAVYLCASSPWDMNNYGYTFGSGTRLTVV.

V and J are TRBV28 and TRBJ1-1; weak D call: TRBD1 (6 bases). V was cut by 5 bases and J by 0 bases, with 10 bases left in between. The CDR3 contains 14 residues. Per germline, CDR1 MDHEN and CDR2 SYDVKM. The CDR3 loop is CASSERGMNTEAFF. CDR3 nucleotides: TGTGCCAGCAGTGAGAGGGGGATGAACACTGAAGCTTTCTTT.

V is TRBV19 and J is TRBJ2-5; 9 nucleotides align to TRBD2. V gave up 3 bases and J gave up 5 bases; unmatched junction bases: 31. Germline V gene sequence: CDR1 LNHDA, CDR2 SQIVND (reference sequence). The CDR3 is 23 amino acids. CDR3: CASSILGRRAGGPRTMEWETQYF. The CDR3 nucleotides read TGTGCCAGTAGTATTCTCGGGAGGCGCGCGGGAGGGCCAAGGACTATGGAGTGGGAGACCCAGTACTTC. Full variable domain (outside the CDR3, taken from reference TRBV19 and TRBJ2-5): DGGITQSPKYLFRKEGQNVTLSCEQNLNHDAMYWYRQDPGQGLRLIYYSQIVNDFQKGDIAEGYSVSREKKESFPLTVTSAQKNPTAFYLCASSILGRRAGGPRTMEWETQYFGPGTRLLVL.

The sample holds one count of this clone. The CDR3 protein is CASSLTYQAGAEAFF. The CDR3 nucleotides are TGTGCCAGCAGCTTAACGTATCAAGCGGGCGCTGAAGCTTTCTTT. The chain is built from TRBV7-3 and TRBJ1-1; D unresolved. The length of the CDR3 is 15 residues. Germline V CDR1 and CDR2: SGHTA, FQGTGA. Deletions cut 0 bases from V and 6 bases from J, with 14 bases between. The full variable domain, with the rest looked up from reference TRBV7-3 and TRBJ1-1, is GAGVSQTPSNKVTEKGKYVELRCDPISGHTALYWYRQSLGQGPEFLIYFQGTGAADDSGLPNDRFFAVRPEGSVSTLKIQRTERGDSAVYLCASSLTYQAGAEAFFGQGTRLTVV.

This clone was observed a single time. The V call is TRBV7-2, the J call TRBJ2-3; no definite D call. This CDR3 has 14 residues. The germline gives CDR1 SGHTA, CDR2 FQGNSA. V shed 5 bases and J shed 4 bases, with 13 bases lying between them. CDR3 amino acids: CASSPGLLADTQYF. CDR3 DNA sequence: TGTGCCAGCAGCCCCGGGTTGCTGGCAGATACGCAGTATTTT.

V gene TRBV7-3 combines with J gene TRBJ2-1; 11 bases map to TRBD2. This CDR3 is 16 amino acids long. Trimming took 5 bases from V and 5 from J; bases not matched to a gene: 8. Germline-derived CDR1 and CDR2 are SGHTA and FQGTGA. CDR3 nucleotides: TGTGCCAGCAGCCCTCAGGGACTAGCGGTCCACAATGAGCAGTTCTTC. Translation: CASSPQGLAVHNEQFF. The full variable domain, in which reference TRBV7-3 and TRBJ2-1 provide the parts outside the CDR3, is GAGVSQTPSNKVTEKGKYVELRCDPISGHTALYWYRQSLGQGPEFLIYFQGTGAADDSGLPNDRFFAVRPEGSVSTLKIQRTERGDSAVYLCASSPQGLAVHNEQFFGPGTRLTVL.

The J gene is TRBJ2-3, the V gene TRBV7-9, with a possible D match to TRBD2 (5 bases). The CDR3 sequence is 12 residues long. The germline CDR1 and CDR2 sequences are SEHNR and FQNEAQ (reference sequence). V gave up 4 bases and J gave up 12 bases, with 14 bases separating them. The CDR3 coding sequence is TGTGCCAGCAGCTCGGGATCTATTCAACAGTATTTT. This sequence encodes CASSSGSIQQYF.

The chain links TRBV18 to TRBJ2-1; D is unclear. The V and J ends lost 4 bases and 8 bases respectively, with 33 bases between them. The CDR3 is 20 residues long. Germline values: CDR1 KGHSH, CDR2 LQKENI. The CDR3 nucleotides are TGTGCCAGCTCACTCGAACCCGTTGTGCGTCGCCCAGTTTTGAGCGATGAGCAGTTCTTC. The encoded protein is CASSLEPVVRRPVLSDEQFF.

This clone occurred a few times. The chain carries TRBV27 and TRBJ1-1, with 7 bases identical to TRBD1. There are 15 residues in the CDR3. J gave up 7 bases and V 2 bases, and 10 bases lay outside the gene matches. Per the germline V gene, CDR1 is MNHEY and CDR2 is SMNVEV (reference sequence). The CDR3 DNA is TGTGCCAGCAGTTTAAGAGGCGGACAGGAATATGAAGCTTTCTTT. This encodes CASSLRGGQEYEAFF.

In nucleotides, the CDR3 is TGTGCCAGCAGGTTGGGACAGGGTAACACTCGAGCTTTCTTT. Protein sequence: CASRLGQGNTRAFF. This chain uses TRBV27 with TRBJ1-1; 9 nucleotides line up with TRBD1. The CDR3 is made up of 14 amino acids. The V and J ends lost 6 bases and 10 bases, in that order; junction bases with no gene match: 12. CDR1 and CDR2 from the germline V gene are MNHEY and SMNVEV (reference sequence).

The table lists this clone with a few counts. One junction end does not reproduce the germline sequence, and a read error may be involved. The chain combines TRBV7-9 with TRBJ2-7; 9 bases are a match to TRBD1. Germline CDR1 reads SEHNR; CDR2 reads FQNEAQ (reference sequence). CDR3 length: 13 residues. Here the CDR3 DNA reads TGTGCCAGCAGCTTAGAAGGACAGGGGCTAGGGGACTTC. It codes for CASSLEGQGLGDF.

This clone was observed a handful of times. V is TRBV7-9 and J is TRBJ2-1, with D possibly TRBD2 on 7 matching bases. This CDR3 spans 15 amino acids. The germline CDR1 and CDR2 sequences are SEHNR and FQNEAQ (reference sequence). V was cut by 5 bases and J by 8 bases, with 19 bases left in between. The DNA of the CDR3 is TGTGCCAGCAGCCCTCGAGGGGGGCGGGGGTATGAGCAGTTCTTC. It encodes CASSPRGGRGYEQFF.

The rearrangement joins TRBV5-6 to TRBJ1-4, with TRBD1 as a possible D gene (6 bases). Per the germline V gene, CDR1 is SGHDT and CDR2 is YYEEEE. V lost 4 bases, J lost 5 bases, and 24 bases lay in between. The CDR3 has 18 amino acids. The CDR3 spells CASSHEALQGLGNEKLFF. Written as DNA, the CDR3 is TGTGCCAGCAGCCATGAGGCGCTACAGGGTCTCGGAAATGAAAAACTGTTTTTT.

The chain has TRBV30 and TRBJ1-1; no firm D call. CDR3 length: 15 residues. V lost 2 bases to trimming and J lost 4 bases, with 17 bases between them. Per germline, CDR1 GTSNPN and CDR2 SVGIG (reference sequence). Here the CDR3 DNA reads TGTGCCTGGAGTCGAAGGTGGGTCCGGGGCACTGAAGCTTTCTTT. This codes for CAWSRRWVRGTEAFF.

The chain employs TRBV5-8 and TRBJ1-4; D uncertain. The CDR3 contains 17 residues. Germline CDR1 and CDR2: SGHTS and YDEGEE. The V end was cut by 0 bases, the J end by 8 bases, with 20 bases between. CDR3 in amino acids: CASSLVYTDQREEKLFF. In nucleotides, the CDR3 is TGTGCCAGCAGCTTGGTTTACACTGACCAAAGGGAGGAAAAACTGTTTTTT.

V usage is TRBV28 and J usage is TRBJ2-7, with TRBD2 as a possible D gene (8 bases). CDR1 MDHEN and CDR2 SYDVKM come from the germline V gene. This CDR3 has 14 residues. Trimming took 6 bases from V and 6 from J, leaving 18 bases between them. The CDR3 spells CASRVQGSGGEQYF. The CDR3 nucleotides read TGTGCCAGCAGGGTACAGGGGAGCGGGGGCGAGCAGTACTTC.

This clone was seen more than once but under ten times. The chain links TRBV7-2 to TRBJ2-3; TRBD2 is a possible D gene (5 bases). Germline-derived CDR1 and CDR2 are SGHTA and FQGNSA. CDR3 length: 16 amino acids. Trimming removed 1 base from V and 4 bases from J, with 15 bases in between. CDR3 sequence (DNA): TGTGCCAGCAGCTTAGGCTCGGGATTTTTGTCAGATACGCAGTATTTT. This translates into CASSLGSGFLSDTQYF.

The rearrangement joins TRBV7-6 to TRBJ2-3; 7 bases are shared with TRBD2. The CDR3 is 12 residues long. Trimming cost V 5 bases and J 11 bases; bases outside gene matches: 7. Germline-derived CDR1 and CDR2 are SGHVS and FNYEAQ. CDR3 coding DNA: TGTGCCAGCAGCCCGGGGGGTGGGGTGCAGTATTTT. It is translated as CASSPGGGVQYF.

CDR3 residues: CASSLAGGTRYNEQFF. CDR3 sequence (DNA): TGTGCCAGCAGCTTGGCCGGGGGAACCCGCTACAATGAGCAGTTCTTC. The chain combines TRBV5-4 with TRBJ2-1; tentatively, D is TRBD2 (6 bases). CDR1 and CDR2 (germline): SGHNT, YYREEE (reference sequence). The CDR3 is 16 amino acids. The ends were cut back, 0 bases at V and 3 bases at J, with 13 bases in the middle.

V is TRBV11-2 and J is TRBJ2-3; TRBD1 might be the D (5 bases). The germline V and J ends were trimmed by 1 base and 4 bases, with 9 bases remaining between them. CDR3 length equals 14 residues. Germline-derived CDR1 and CDR2 are SGHAT and FQNNGV. CDR3 sequence: CASSLVGQADTQYF. The CDR3, as DNA: TGTGCCAGCAGCTTAGTGGGGCAGGCAGATACGCAGTATTTT.

As concerns this clone: Other DNA sequences in this sample translate to the same CDR3. V is TRBV28 and J is TRBJ2-7; D may be TRBD1 (6 bases). From germline, CDR1 is MDHEN and CDR2 SYDVKM. The V end was cut by 6 bases, the J end by 0 bases, with 18 bases between. This CDR3 region has 16 residues. The CDR3 nucleotides are TGTGCCAGCAGCCCCGGTGATTGGACAGCCTCCTACGAGCAGTACTTC. This sequence encodes CASSPGDWTASYEQYF.

The chain couples TRBV5-1 to TRBJ2-5; 11 bases are a match to TRBD2. The J call is in doubt because the DNA end fits TRBJ2-7 better. Germline assignment: CDR1 SGHRS and CDR2 YFSETQ. CDR3 length equals 14 residues. DNA of the CDR3: TGCGCCAGCAGCGACACTAGCGGGGGAGACGAGCAGTACTTC. This translates into CASSDTSGGDEQYF.

V is TRBV19 and J is TRBJ1-1; 7 nucleotides agree with TRBD1. The CDR3 sequence is 12 residues long. V gave up 6 bases and J gave up 7 bases; unmatched junction bases: 5. The V gene's germline CDR1 is LNHDA and CDR2 SQIVND (reference sequence). The CDR3: CASSTGASEAFF. Here the CDR3 DNA reads TGTGCCAGTAGCACAGGGGCGAGTGAAGCTTTCTTT.

This clone was found once. The rearrangement links TRBV5-1 to TRBJ1-4; D is possibly TRBD1 (6 bases). Germline V gene lookup returns CDR1 SGHRS and CDR2 YFSETQ. Trimming took 4 bases from V and 4 from J, leaving 14 bases between them. This CDR3 is 15 amino acids long. CDR3 DNA: TGCGCCAGCAGCCTAACGACAGGAATTAATGAAAAACTGTTTTTT. Amino acids: CASSLTTGINEKLFF.

This sequence joins TRBV6-1 and TRBJ1-1; 8 positions agree with TRBD1. CDR1 and CDR2 from the germline V gene are MNHNS and SASEGT. Trimming took 3 bases from V and 1 from J; bases not matched to a gene: 4. CDR3 length: 15 amino acids. CDR3 protein: CASSEGQGANTEAFF. For the CDR3, the DNA is TGTGCCAGCAGTGAGGGTCAGGGGGCGAACACTGAAGCTTTCTTT.